The 30 T cell receptor beta chains presented below share a single source sample, sequenced in a study of T-cell reconstitution after alpha-beta-depleted transplantation in children. Unique molecular identifiers were used to barcode this TCRbeta library. Each CDR3 protein is one row after TCRdb ran MiXCR on the PCR reads. In the table there are about 690,000 distinct CDR3 sequences, approximately 15% of which are singletons. This material consisted of PBMCs from the stem cell graft donor, taken from the stem cell graft. The receptors derive from a human donor who donated a stem cell graft to a child with acute myeloid leukemia.

Ten or more counts support this clonotype. The chain carries TRBV20-1 and TRBJ2-1; 8 nucleotides line up with TRBD1. The germline gives CDR1 DFQATT, CDR2 SNEGSKA (reference sequence). The CDR3 contains 13 residues. The junction had 3 bases not matched to a gene; V was cut back by 6 bases and J by 2 bases. CDR3 protein: CSAETGAYNEQFF. The CDR3 bases are TGCAGTGCGGAGACAGGGGCCTACAATGAGCAGTTCTTC.

The V gene is TRBV7-2, the J gene TRBJ1-2; weak D call: TRBD1 (5 bases). V was clipped by 0 bases and J by 6 bases, with 8 bases between them. The V gene's germline CDR1 is SGHTA and CDR2 FQGNSA. This CDR3 contains 13 residues. CDR3 protein: CASSLAEGNGYTF. CDR3 nucleotides: TGTGCCAGCAGCTTAGCCGAGGGGAATGGCTACACCTTC.

V usage is TRBV7-9 and J usage is TRBJ1-4; weak D call: TRBD1 (5 bases). The germline gives CDR1 SEHNR, CDR2 FQNEAQ (reference sequence). CDR3 size: 13 residues. V was shortened by 0 bases and J by 14 bases, with 13 bases between the two germline ends. CDR3 region: CASSLARGGDLFF. In DNA form, the CDR3 reads TGTGCCAGCAGCTTAGCGAGGGGCGGCGACCTGTTTTTT.

There are a few counts of this clonotype. The chain employs TRBV20-1 and TRBJ1-1; D may be TRBD1 (5 bases). CDR3 length: 11 residues. Germline V gene data show CDR1 as DFQATT and CDR2 as SNEGSKA (reference sequence). The CDR3 reads CGRQGVTEAFF. CDR3 nucleotide sequence: TGCGGGCGGCAGGGAGTGACTGAAGCTTTCTTT.

This CDR3 reads CASSFRRGIMTGANVLTF. CDR3 in DNA: TGTGCCAGCAGCTTCCGGAGGGGCATCATGACTGGGGCCAACGTCCTGACTTTC. J is TRBJ2-6 and V is TRBV11-2; tentative D call: TRBD2 (6 bases). CDR1 is SGHAT and CDR2 is FQNNGV in the germline V gene. The CDR3 length is 18 residues. V was clipped by 3 bases and J by 2 bases, with 17 bases between them.

The chain combines TRBV5-1 with TRBJ2-5; D is perhaps TRBD2 (6 bases). V was cut by 5 bases and J by 3 bases, with 17 bases left in between. The CDR3 consists of 15 residues. Germline V gene sequence: CDR1 SGHRS, CDR2 YFSETQ. The CDR3 DNA reads as TGCGCCAGCAGACCAGGGACTCCCCGGGAAGAGACCCAGTACTTC. Amino acid sequence: CASRPGTPREETQYF.

This clonotype turned up a few times. The rearrangement links TRBV20-1 to TRBJ2-4; 7 positions match TRBD1. Germline CDR1 is DFQATT and CDR2 is SNEGSKA (reference sequence). The ends lost 2 bases at V and 4 bases at J; junction bases unmatched: 8. The CDR3 is made up of 15 amino acids. CDR3 sequence: CSARNDREQKNIQYF. In nucleotides, the CDR3 is TGCAGTGCTAGAAACGACAGGGAACAGAAAAACATTCAGTACTTC.

The chain links TRBV5-1 to TRBJ2-7; D not certain. CDR3 length: 12 residues. V lost 0 bases to trimming and J lost 5 bases, with 6 bases between them. Germline CDR1 is SGHRS and CDR2 is YFSETQ. The CDR3 bases are TGCGCCAGCAGCTTGGGGGTCCACGAGCAGTACGTC. Amino acid sequence: CASSLGVHEQYV.

The V gene is TRBV5-1, the J gene TRBJ2-1; D is perhaps TRBD1 (6 bases). Germline loops: CDR1 SGHRS, CDR2 YFSETQ. The CDR3 has 13 residues. The V and J ends lost 3 bases and 9 bases respectively, with 13 bases between them. For the CDR3, the DNA is TGCGCCAGCAGCTCTACAGGGATCGGTGAGCAGTTCTTC. This encodes CASSSTGIGEQFF. The entire variable domain, with the rest obtained from reference TRBV5-1 and TRBJ2-1, is as follows: KAGVTQTPRYLIKTRGQQVTLSCSPISGHRSVSWYQQTPGQGLQFLFEYFSETQRNKGNFPGRFSGRQFSNSRSEMNVSTLELGDSALYLCASSSTGIGEQFFGPGTRLTVL.

This clonotype was recorded a few times. The DNA of the CDR3 is TGCGCCAGCGGAACAGACAATGAGCAGTTCTTC. It codes for CASGTDNEQFF. J is TRBJ2-1 and V is TRBV5-1; no firm D call. The CDR3 spans 11 residues. V lost 7 bases, J lost 5 bases, and 7 bases lay in between. Per germline, CDR1 SGHRS and CDR2 YFSETQ.

This clonotype was counted many times. The chain carries TRBV6-5 and TRBJ2-5, with a possible D match to TRBD1 (5 bases). Trimming shortened V by 0 bases and J by 1 base, and 9 bases separated the two germline ends. The CDR3 runs to 15 residues. CDR1 and CDR2 (germline): MNHEY, SVGAGI. The CDR3 reads CASSYSWGPQETQYF. For the CDR3, the DNA is TGTGCCAGCAGTTACTCGTGGGGCCCCCAAGAGACCCAGTACTTC.

This clonotype was detected ten times or more. The chain joins TRBV20-1 to TRBJ2-5; D is possibly TRBD2 (5 bases). Germline loops: CDR1 DFQATT, CDR2 SNEGSKA (reference sequence). The CDR3 contains 13 residues. V shed 6 bases and J shed 2 bases, with 13 bases lying between them. For the CDR3, the DNA is TGCAGTGCGACAAGTGGGGAGCAAGAGACCCAGTACTTC. Translation: CSATSGEQETQYF.

The DNA of the CDR3 is TGTGCCAGCAGCTTATCCGAGGTCACTTACAATGAGCAGTTCTTC. It codes for CASSLSEVTYNEQFF. The chain carries TRBV7-6 and TRBJ2-1; D gene uncertain. The CDR3 length is 15 residues. Trimming left V 2 bases short and J 4 bases short, with 12 bases between. CDR1 and CDR2 (germline): SGHVS, FNYEAQ.

The CDR3 is CASSFLQGTNYGYTF. The DNA for the CDR3 is TGTGCCAGCAGTTTTTTACAGGGAACCAACTATGGCTACACCTTC. The chain employs TRBV28 and TRBJ1-2; D might be TRBD1 (6 bases). Deletions cut 3 bases from V and 2 bases from J, with 13 bases between. This CDR3 region has 15 residues. Per the germline V gene, CDR1 is MDHEN and CDR2 is SYDVKM.

This clonotype was picked up a small number of times. The CDR3 sequence is CASSQAGTGTTEAFF. The CDR3 nucleotides read TGTGCCAGCAGTCAGGCCGGGACAGGGACCACTGAAGCTTTCTTT. V is TRBV3-1 and J is TRBJ1-1; TRBD1 matches 9 bases. Germline CDR1 LGHDT, CDR2 YNNKEL (reference sequence). The CDR3 is 15 residues long. V lost 6 bases, J lost 4 bases, and 9 bases stayed unmatched.

Only a few counts were recorded for this clonotype. As DNA, the CDR3 is TGTGCCAGCAGCTTAACGGGGGGGCTAAATGAGCAGTTCTTC. It codes for CASSLTGGLNEQFF. V is TRBV5-8 and J is TRBJ2-1; 8 positions agree with TRBD2. The J segment lost 7 bases and the V segment lost 2 bases, leaving 5 bases of the junction unmatched. Germline V lookup: CDR1 SGHTS, CDR2 YDEGEE. This CDR3 contains 14 residues.

This clonotype turned up a few times. The chain uses TRBV28 and TRBJ2-5, with TRBD1 matching 8 bases. The germline CDR1 and CDR2 sequences are MDHEN and SYDVKM. This CDR3 region has 16 residues. After removal of 1 base from V and 6 bases from J, the junction contained 10 bases not matched to a gene. The DNA for the CDR3 is TGTGCCAGCAGTTTATCCCTATCAGGGGGCCGGAAGACCCAGTACTTC. Protein product: CASSLSLSGGRKTQYF. Supplemented by reference TRBV28 and TRBJ2-5, the full variable domain reads DVKVTQSSRYLVKRTGEKVFLECVQDMDHENMFWYRQDPGLGLRLIYFSYDVKMKEKGDIPEGYSVSREKKERFSLILESASTNQTSMYLCASSLSLSGGRKTQYFGPGTRLLVL.

This clonotype was observed at least ten times. The chain employs TRBV20-1 and TRBJ2-5; TRBD2 matches at 13 bases. The junction had 8 bases not matched to a gene; V was cut back by 5 bases and J by 2 bases. CDR3 length: 16 amino acids. Germline V lookup: CDR1 DFQATT, CDR2 SNEGSKA (reference sequence). This CDR3 is CSAEGTSGKRQETQYF. CDR3 sequence (DNA): TGCAGTGCTGAAGGGACTAGCGGGAAACGGCAAGAGACCCAGTACTTC.

In this sample, this clonotype turned up a few times. The J gene is TRBJ2-7, the V gene TRBV7-9; D is perhaps TRBD2 (6 bases). V was pared by 5 bases and J by 2 bases, with 16 bases between. Looked up from germline, CDR1 is SEHNR and CDR2 is FQNEAQ (reference sequence). This CDR3 has 15 residues. CDR3: CASSHRDSNPYEQYF. The CDR3 coding sequence is TGTGCCAGCAGCCACCGGGACTCTAACCCCTACGAGCAGTACTTC.

The rearrangement joins TRBV7-8 to TRBJ1-1; the match to TRBD1 covers 7 bases. Germline V gene data show CDR1 as SGHVS and CDR2 as FQNEAQ. Trimming took 1 base from V and 7 from J; bases not matched to a gene: 9. The CDR3 totals 15 residues. CDR3 protein: CASSLGTGPPFEAFF. DNA for the CDR3: TGTGCCAGCAGCTTAGGGACAGGCCCCCCATTTGAAGCTTTCTTT.

This clonotype has only a few counts. V is TRBV5-6 and J is TRBJ1-1; D is unclear. CDR3 length: 15 amino acids. V lost 0 bases, J lost 2 bases, and 11 bases lay in between. In germline, CDR1 is SGHDT, CDR2 YYEEEE. CDR3: CASSLERVPNTEAFF. The DNA of the CDR3 is TGTGCCAGCAGCTTGGAAAGGGTCCCTAACACTGAAGCTTTCTTT. The variable domain in full, completed from reference TRBV5-6 and TRBJ1-1, reads DAGVTQSPTHLIKTRGQQVTLRCSPKSGHDTVSWYQQALGQGPQFIFQYYEEEERQRGNFPDRFSGHQFPNYSSELNVNALLLGDSALYLCASSLERVPNTEAFFGQGTRLTVV.

The rearrangement uses TRBV6-2 or TRBV6-3 and TRBJ2-5; a possible D gene is TRBD2 (6 bases). Trimming left V 7 bases short and J 8 bases short, with 14 bases between. Per the germline V gene, CDR1 is MNHEY and CDR2 is SVGEGT. This CDR3 comprises 12 residues. DNA of the CDR3: TGTGCCAGCACTTATGGAGGGGAAACCCAGTACTTC. Encoded protein: CASTYGGETQYF.

This clonotype was detected ten times or more. J is TRBJ1-1 and V is TRBV20-1; D is unresolved. The CDR3 runs 13 residues. V was pared by 3 bases and J by 3 bases, with 11 bases between. Germline V gene lookup returns CDR1 DFQATT and CDR2 SNEGSKA (reference sequence). The CDR3 region has the DNA TGCAGTGCTAGTAAGGACGGTCACACTGAAGCTTTCTTT. Encoded protein: CSASKDGHTEAFF.

The sample holds many counts of this clonotype. The chain is built from TRBV29-1 and TRBJ2-5, with D unresolved. The CDR3 length is 13 residues. The V gene lost 4 bases and the J gene lost 7 bases, with 16 bases spanning the gap. Looked up from germline, CDR1 is SQVTM and CDR2 is ANQGSEA. CDR3 region: CSVARMGEGTQYF. The CDR3 nucleotides read TGCAGCGTTGCCCGGATGGGTGAAGGGACCCAGTACTTC.

This clonotype was counted many times. The chain is built from TRBV20-1 and TRBJ2-1; perhaps TRBD2 as D (7 bases). The CDR3 has 13 amino acids. The V end lost 1 base, the J end lost 13 bases, and 17 bases lay between the germline ends. Germline V lookup: CDR1 DFQATT, CDR2 SNEGSKA (reference sequence). The CDR3 loop reads CSARVGGGGDQFF. CDR3 DNA: TGCAGTGCTAGAGTCGGAGGGGGGGGCGATCAGTTCTTC.

V is TRBV25-1 and J is TRBJ1-3, with D unresolved. The germline V gene has CDR1 MGHDK and CDR2 SYGVNS. The CDR3 contains 12 residues. V lost 9 bases and J lost 3, with 9 bases in between. CDR3 sequence reads: CASRENGNTIYF. The CDR3 DNA sequence: TGTGCCAGTAGGGAAAATGGAAACACCATATATTTT.

This clonotype was seen ten or more times. The rearrangement uses TRBV20-1 and TRBJ2-1; D assignment may be TRBD1 or TRBD2 (6 bases each). The germline CDR1 and CDR2 sequences are DFQATT and SNEGSKA (reference sequence). The CDR3 runs to 17 residues. V dropped 1 base and J dropped 6 bases, with 22 bases sitting between them. The CDR3 sequence is CSARALRGALSTNEQFF. CDR3 in DNA: TGCAGTGCTAGAGCGTTGAGGGGGGCCTTATCAACCAATGAGCAGTTCTTC.

This clonotype was picked up a small number of times. The rearrangement links TRBV11-2 to TRBJ1-5; D is undetermined. From germline, CDR1 is SGHAT and CDR2 FQNNGV. The CDR3 covers 15 residues. V gave up 1 base and J gave up 3 bases, with 10 bases separating them. CDR3: CASSLVWRDNQPQHF. Written as DNA, the CDR3 is TGTGCCAGCAGCTTAGTTTGGAGAGACAATCAGCCCCAGCATTTT.

This clonotype was recorded many times. This chain joins TRBV10-3 and TRBJ1-5; 9 bases are a match to TRBD1. The CDR3 has 17 residues. CDR1 is ENHRY, CDR2 SYGVKD, per germline. V shed 7 bases and J 6 bases; nucleotides not matched to a gene: 16. Written as DNA, the CDR3 is TGTGCCATCATTCCGATTCCGGGACAGGGTATCCGTCAGCCCCAGCATTTT. Its protein is CAIIPIPGQGIRQPQHF.

This clonotype was seen at least ten times. The J gene is TRBJ1-1, the V gene TRBV20-1, with D unclear. V was shortened by 0 bases and J by 3 bases, with 11 bases between the two germline ends. The CDR3 has 14 amino acids. CDR1 DFQATT and CDR2 SNEGSKA come from the germline V gene (reference sequence). CDR3: CSAREGYRDTEAFF. CDR3 nucleotide sequence: TGCAGTGCTAGAGAGGGTTACCGGGACACTGAAGCTTTCTTT.